The 19 T cell receptor beta chains below were found in one sample sequenced in a study of T cell changes during pregnancy in multiple sclerosis. TCRdb's copy holds only in-frame clones and misses some; the assay was immunoSEQ multiplex PCR. The sample shows around 27,000 clones, about 92% of them seen only once. The source material was CD4+ T cells from peripheral blood mononuclear cells, sampled after pregnancy. All receptors derive from a female donor with multiple sclerosis, enrolled in a pregnancy study.

V is TRBV2 and J is TRBJ2-1, with D possibly matching TRBD2 (5 bases). In germline, CDR1 is SNHLY, CDR2 FYNNEI. The CDR3 totals 14 residues. Deletions cut 6 bases from V and 4 bases from J, with 13 bases between. CDR3 sequence (DNA): TGTGCCAGCAGGGACTCCTACATGTACAATGAGCAGTTCTTC. It translates to CASRDSYMYNEQFF. Full variable domain (outside the CDR3, taken from reference TRBV2 and TRBJ2-1): EPEVTQTPSHQVTQMGQEVILRCVPISNHLYFYWYRQILGQKVEFLVSFYNNEISEKSEIFDDQFSVERPDGSNFTLKIRSTKLEDSAMYFCASRDSYMYNEQFFGPGTRLTVL.

The V gene is TRBV15, the J gene TRBJ1-1; D may be TRBD1 (6 bases). Between the trimmed V and J ends, which lost 0 bases and 4 bases, there was a span of 15 bases. The germline CDR1 and CDR2 sequences are LNHNV and YYDKDF (reference sequence). CDR3 length: 16 amino acids. In nucleotides, the CDR3 is TGTGCCACCAGCAGAGATGTGGGGGCGGGTAGCACTGAAGCTTTCTTT. Its protein product is CATSRDVGAGSTEAFF.

The chain uses TRBV9 and TRBJ1-2, with 7 bases identical to TRBD1. This CDR3 region has 14 residues. Germline CDR1 SGDLS, CDR2 YYNGEE. V shed 1 base, J shed 8 bases, and the junction held 8 bases outside the gene matches. CDR3 nucleotide sequence: TGTGCCAGCAGCGTACCGGCAGGGGGTGGGGGCTACACCTTC. Translation gives CASSVPAGGGGYTF.

V usage is TRBV29-1 and J usage is TRBJ1-5; 7 bases line up with TRBD1. The V and J ends lost 6 bases and 1 base, in that order; junction bases with no gene match: 6. Germline V gene data show CDR1 as SQVTM and CDR2 as ANQGSEA. This CDR3 spans 14 amino acids. Here the CDR3 reads CSVATGTSNQPQHF. The CDR3 nucleotides read TGCAGCGTAGCGACAGGGACCAGCAATCAGCCCCAGCATTTT.

The genes are TRBV7-9 and TRBJ2-7; 13 bases line up with TRBD2. CDR1 is SEHNR and CDR2 is FQNEAQ in the germline V gene (reference sequence). The CDR3 runs 15 residues. The J segment lost 6 bases and the V segment lost 3 bases, leaving 5 bases of the junction unmatched. The CDR3 protein is CASSFGLAGDGEQYF. CDR3 in DNA: TGTGCCAGCAGCTTCGGACTAGCGGGAGATGGCGAGCAGTACTTC.

The J gene is TRBJ2-7, the V gene TRBV7-2; TRBD1 matches at 11 bases. Trimming cost V 5 bases and J 3 bases; bases outside gene matches: 6. The germline V gene encodes CDR1 SGHTA and CDR2 FQGNSA. CDR3 length equals 15 residues. CDR3 sequence: CASSPWTGGGYEQYF. The CDR3, as DNA: TGTGCCAGCAGCCCCTGGACAGGGGGCGGCTACGAGCAGTACTTC.

This clone was detected once. The chain is built from TRBV18 and TRBJ1-1; D may be TRBD1 (5 bases). There are 15 residues in the CDR3. Germline V lookup: CDR1 KGHSH, CDR2 LQKENI. Trimming stripped 0 bases from V and 1 base from J, with 9 bases between. The CDR3 region is CASSPPIRANTEAFF. CDR3 nucleotides: TGTGCCAGCTCACCACCGATCAGGGCGAACACTGAAGCTTTCTTT.

This chain uses TRBV6-1 with TRBJ2-1, with 7 positions matching TRBD2. Germline CDR1 is MNHNS and CDR2 is SASEGT. The CDR3 runs 15 residues. Losses at the gene ends were 7 bases for V and 5 bases for J; bases not matched to a gene: 11. CDR3 in DNA: TGTGCCAGCATCAAGAGGCCCAGCGGGGACAATGAGCAGTTCTTC. This gives the protein CASIKRPSGDNEQFF.

The V and J genes are TRBV27 and TRBJ1-3; no reliable D call. V was pared by 3 bases and J by 6 bases, with 12 bases between. Germline V lookup: CDR1 MNHEY, CDR2 SMNVEV (reference sequence). The CDR3 is made up of 14 amino acids. The CDR3 spells CASSFRGGENTIYF. The CDR3 DNA reads TGTGCCAGCAGTTTTCGGGGTGGGGAAAACACCATATATTTT.

CDR3 DNA: TGTGCCAGCAGTTTACGGCCTAGCGGGGGGGGTGATACGCAGTATTTT. It specifies CASSLRPSGGGDTQYF. The V and J genes are TRBV27 and TRBJ2-3; 12 nucleotides line up with TRBD2. The CDR3 extends over 16 amino acids. Germline V gives CDR1 MNHEY, CDR2 SMNVEV (reference sequence). V trimming: 2 bases; J trimming: 6 bases; junction bases outside the gene matches: 6.

The chain uses TRBV29-1 and TRBJ2-3; 12 nucleotides agree with TRBD2. J was trimmed by 3 bases and V by 3 bases; bases with no gene match: 10. This CDR3 contains 17 residues. CDR1 and CDR2 from the germline V gene are SQVTM and ANQGSEA. The DNA of the CDR3 is TGCAGCGTTGAGGGGGCTAGCGGGAGGGTTGCAACAGATACGCAGTATTTT. Translated, it gives CSVEGASGRVATDTQYF.

The J gene is TRBJ2-1, the V gene TRBV7-2; TRBD1 is a possible D gene (5 bases). In germline, CDR1 is SGHTA, CDR2 FQGNSA. The V and J ends lost 2 bases and 7 bases respectively, with 6 bases between them. This CDR3 comprises 12 residues. The CDR3 DNA sequence: TGTGCCAGCAGCTTACAGGGTAATGAGCAGTTCTTC. Residues: CASSLQGNEQFF. The entire variable domain, with the rest obtained from reference TRBV7-2 and TRBJ2-1, is as follows: GAGVSQSPSNKVTEKGKDVELRCDPISGHTALYWYRQSLGQGLEFLIYFQGNSAPDKSGLPSDRFSAERTGGSVSTLTIQRTQQEDSAVYLCASSLQGNEQFFGPGTRLTVL.

This clone was observed once. This chain uses TRBV7-2 with TRBJ1-5, with D maybe TRBD1 (5 bases). The CDR3 has 12 amino acids. From germline, CDR1 is SGHTA and CDR2 FQGNSA. V lost 4 bases and J 6 bases, leaving 7 bases between the germline ends. The CDR3 reads CASSYRSQPQHF. CDR3 in DNA: TGTGCCAGCAGCTACAGGTCTCAGCCCCAGCATTTT.

The chain joins TRBV11-2 to TRBJ2-2; a possible D gene is TRBD1 (6 bases). CDR1 and CDR2 (germline): SGHAT, FQNNGV. The length of the CDR3 is 18 residues. V was clipped by 3 bases and J by 4 bases, with 21 bases between them. CDR3 in amino acids: CASSFGLGRQGGTGELFF. Written as DNA, the CDR3 is TGTGCCAGCAGCTTCGGCTTAGGACGACAAGGGGGCACCGGGGAGCTGTTTTTT. The full variable domain, completed using reference TRBV11-2 and TRBJ2-2, is EAGVAQSPRYKIIEKRQSVAFWCNPISGHATLYWYQQILGQGPKLLIQFQNNGVVDDSQLPKDRFSAERLKGVDSTLKIQPAKLEDSAVYLCASSFGLGRQGGTGELFFGEGSRLTVL.

The V and J genes are TRBV27 and TRBJ2-7, with TRBD2 identical over 14 bases. CDR3 length: 19 amino acids. Trimming removed 0 bases from V and 0 bases from J; junction bases left unmatched: 7. Per the germline V gene, CDR1 is MNHEY and CDR2 is SMNVEV (reference sequence). The CDR3 is CASSLSGTSGGVSSYEQYF. The CDR3 bases are TGTGCCAGCAGTTTATCTGGGACTAGCGGGGGAGTAAGCTCCTACGAGCAGTACTTC.

The chain carries TRBV5-1 and TRBJ2-6; TRBD1 matches at 8 bases. The CDR3 loop spans 17 amino acids. CDR1 SGHRS and CDR2 YFSETQ come from the germline V gene. Trimming cost V 0 bases and J 0 bases; bases outside gene matches: 2. The CDR3 DNA follows: TGCGCCAGCAGCTTGGGACAGGGGTACTCTGGGGCCAACGTCCTGACTTTC. This encodes CASSLGQGYSGANVLTF.

V gene TRBV10-3 combines with J gene TRBJ2-7; tentatively, D is TRBD2 (6 bases). The CDR3 has 13 amino acids. V dropped 2 bases and J dropped 7 bases, with 12 bases sitting between them. Germline CDR1 and CDR2: ENHRY and SYGVKD. CDR3 loop: CAISEREFGEQYF. CDR3 DNA: TGTGCCATCAGTGAGCGGGAGTTTGGTGAGCAGTACTTC.

The chain uses TRBV5-6 and TRBJ1-2, with D possibly TRBD1 on 6 matching bases. The CDR3 contains 14 residues. Trimming pared 0 bases from V and 6 bases from J, leaving 12 bases between. Germline CDR1 SGHDT, CDR2 YYEEEE. CDR3 coding DNA: TGTGCCAGCAGCTTGGTTGGACAGTTTGATGGCTACACCTTC. Amino acids: CASSLVGQFDGYTF.

The gene calls are TRBV5-1 and TRBJ2-7; D gene uncertain. Between the trimmed V and J ends, which lost 4 bases and 0 bases, there was a span of 8 bases. The CDR3 consists of 13 residues. Germline loops: CDR1 SGHRS, CDR2 YFSETQ. The CDR3 is CASSPDNSYEQYF. The CDR3 DNA reads TGCGCCAGCAGCCCAGATAACTCCTACGAGCAGTACTTC.